These 8 T cell receptor beta chains originate from one sample sequenced in a study of T-cell memory formation after mild COVID-19. TCRdb redid the calling of the 5' RACE reads with MiXCR, one entry per CDR3 protein. The sample has over 350,000 distinct CDR3 sequences, about 24% seen once. The sample was PBMCs or a T cell subset sorted from them (not recorded which). The receptors derive from an adult woman who had mild COVID-19 (a few samples of this study predate the infection). Cell type and time point are not known.

The rearrangement uses TRBV20-1 and TRBJ1-5; no clear D gene. There are 9 residues in the CDR3. CDR1 is DFQATT, CDR2 SNEGSKA, per germline (reference sequence). Trimming stripped 3 bases from V and 11 bases from J, with 5 bases between. CDR3 sequence: CSARQTQHF. DNA for the CDR3: TGCAGTGCTAGGCAGACCCAGCATTTT.

This clonotype was found once. J is TRBJ2-3 and V is TRBV6-1; TRBD1 might be the D (5 bases). Per the germline V gene, CDR1 is MNHNS and CDR2 is SASEGT. The germline V and J ends were trimmed by 1 base and 3 bases, with 14 bases remaining between them. The CDR3 has 16 amino acids. Here the CDR3 reads CASSEVKGVRTDTQYF. For the CDR3, the DNA is TGTGCCAGCAGTGAAGTTAAAGGGGTTCGGACAGATACGCAGTATTTT.

The chain combines TRBV6-5 with TRBJ2-3; D possibly corresponds to TRBD2 (6 bases). The CDR3 has 15 residues. The V end lost 6 bases, the J end lost 3 bases, and 16 bases lay between the germline ends. Germline CDR1 is MNHEY and CDR2 is SVGAGI. CDR3 protein: CASSQMGGGTDTQYF. The CDR3 nucleotides read TGTGCCAGCAGCCAGATGGGGGGAGGAACAGATACGCAGTATTTT.

The rearrangement joins TRBV7-8 to TRBJ1-5; D gene unclear. V was shortened by 0 bases and J by 3 bases, with 15 bases between the two germline ends. Germline V gene sequence: CDR1 SGHVS, CDR2 FQNEAQ. The CDR3 loop spans 17 amino acids. CDR3 nucleotides: TGTGCCAGCAGCTTAGCGCCCCTGGACGGCCCCAATCAGCCCCAGCATTTT. Its translation: CASSLAPLDGPNQPQHF. Using reference TRBV7-8 and TRBJ1-5 for the parts outside the CDR3, the full variable domain is GAGVSQSPRYKVAKRGQDVALRCDPISGHVSLFWYQQALGQGPEFLTYFQNEAQLDKSGLPSDRFFAERPEGSVSTLKIQRTQQEDSAVYLCASSLAPLDGPNQPQHFGDGTRLSIL.

The V gene is TRBV7-9, the J gene TRBJ2-7; D is possibly TRBD1 (6 bases). CDR3 size: 14 residues. Germline assignment: CDR1 SEHNR and CDR2 FQNEAQ (reference sequence). Between the trimmed V and J ends, which lost 4 bases and 3 bases, there was a span of 13 bases. CDR3 DNA: TGTGCCAGCAGCTCCACAAAGGACAGCTACGAGCAGTACTTC. As protein: CASSSTKDSYEQYF.

This chain connects TRBV29-1 to TRBJ2-4; 7 positions agree with TRBD2. The CDR3 length is 15 residues. Germline CDR1 SQVTM, CDR2 ANQGSEA. J lost 9 bases, V lost 3 bases, and 14 bases had no gene match. CDR3 region: CSVEPSGGPRSIQYF. The CDR3 bases are TGCAGCGTTGAGCCTTCGGGGGGTCCGCGAAGCATTCAGTACTTC.

The chain carries TRBV19 and TRBJ2-7; 13 bases agree with TRBD2. The trim removed 4 bases at V and 4 bases at J, leaving 4 bases unmatched. The CDR3 extends over 15 amino acids. Looked up from germline, CDR1 is LNHDA and CDR2 is SQIVND (reference sequence). The CDR3 DNA is TGTGCCAGTAGTACGGGACTAGCGGGGATTTACGAGCAGTACTTC. Encoded protein: CASSTGLAGIYEQYF.

This clonotype occurred many times. The genes are TRBV7-2 and TRBJ2-7; D remains unclear. The CDR3 is made up of 15 amino acids. With 2 bases removed from V and 7 bases from J, the gap between germline ends came to 18 bases. Germline lookup yields CDR1 SGHTA and CDR2 FQGNSA. The DNA of the CDR3 is TGTGCCAGCAGCTTAACTGCTCAATCCCGTAGGGAGCAGTACTTC. Its protein product is CASSLTAQSRREQYF.